One sample yielded the 16 T cell receptor beta chains listed below, sequenced in a study of blood T cell repertoires in COVID-19 (dated by TCRdb to 2020 to 2021). The library was prepared using the immunoSEQ multiplex PCR assay. TCRdb obtained this table from immuneACCESS and retained in-frame rearrangements with V and J assigned. These tables miss some clones; where compared with another copy, unresolved V genes account for less than half of the shortfall, and the remainder is unexplained. Across this sample there are roughly 140,000 clones, with around 72% seen only once. The ten largest clonotypes hold less than 2% of the sample. Sequencing was carried out using peripheral blood. These receptor sequences come from a woman aged 55-75 years with acute or convalescent COVID-19.

The chain's CDR3 is CASSLGPFDREDYTF. The CDR3 DNA is TGTGCCAGCAGTTTAGGGCCTTTTGACAGGGAGGACTACACCTTC. The chain joins TRBV27 to TRBJ1-2, with 7 bases identical to TRBD1. The V and J ends lost 2 bases and 10 bases, in that order; junction bases with no gene match: 13. This CDR3 spans 15 amino acids. The germline V gene encodes CDR1 MNHEY and CDR2 SMNVEV (reference sequence).

V gene TRBV20-1 combines with J gene TRBJ1-1; 7 nucleotides line up with TRBD1. CDR3 size: 14 residues. The V segment lost 3 bases and the J segment 7 bases; nucleotides outside the gene matches: 11. Germline CDR1 DFQATT, CDR2 SNEGSKA (reference sequence). The CDR3 reads CSASSLTGNFEAFF. The CDR3 nucleotides read TGCAGTGCTAGTTCTTTGACAGGGAACTTTGAAGCTTTCTTT.

The chain carries TRBV27 and TRBJ2-7, with a possible D match to TRBD2 (7 bases). Trimming pared 6 bases from V and 2 bases from J, leaving 14 bases between. The CDR3 extends over 14 amino acids. Germline-derived CDR1 and CDR2 are MNHEY and SMNVEV (reference sequence). The CDR3 DNA reads TGTGCCAGCAGCCCGGGGGCGGGGGCCTACGAGCAGTACTTC. Protein product: CASSPGAGAYEQYF.

The chain combines TRBV7-9 with TRBJ1-4, with D perhaps matching TRBD1 (5 bases). Germline V gene sequence: CDR1 SEHNR, CDR2 FQNEAQ (reference sequence). The CDR3 loop spans 15 amino acids. Between the trimmed V and J ends, which lost 4 bases and 3 bases, there was a span of 12 bases. The CDR3 sequence: CASSSREAANEKLFF. The CDR3 DNA reads as TGTGCCAGCAGCTCCAGGGAGGCGGCTAATGAAAAACTGTTTTTT.

The V and J genes are TRBV23-1 and TRBJ1-5; D is unclear. TRBV23-1 is classed as an ORF, of uncertain function. Trimming removed 0 bases from V and 1 base from J, with 10 bases in between. The CDR3 runs to 16 residues. The CDR3 DNA sequence: TGCGCCAGCAGTCAATCGGGAGGGAAAAGCAATCAGCCCCAGCATTTT. It translates to CASSQSGGKSNQPQHF.

J is TRBJ1-5 and V is TRBV28; D uncertain. Trimming pared 5 bases from V and 5 bases from J, leaving 13 bases between. Per the germline V gene, CDR1 is MDHEN and CDR2 is SYDVKM. CDR3 size: 14 residues. As DNA, the CDR3 is TGTGCCAGCAGTCCCTTGAACGGGGATCAGCCCCAGCATTTT. Its translation is CASSPLNGDQPQHF.

The chain couples TRBV27 to TRBJ1-1; no clear D. This CDR3 region has 13 residues. The germline CDR1 and CDR2 sequences are MNHEY and SMNVEV (reference sequence). Trimming removed 3 bases at V and 2 bases at J, with 7 bases between. The CDR3 reads CASSFIPNTEAFF. The CDR3 DNA reads as TGTGCCAGCAGTTTCATCCCCAACACTGAAGCTTTCTTT.

The chain carries TRBV6-5 and TRBJ2-7; 8 bases align to TRBD2. The CDR3 length is 15 residues. Trimming at V came to 4 bases and at J to 1 base, leaving 6 bases not matched to a gene. Per the germline V gene, CDR1 is MNHEY and CDR2 is SVGAGI. The CDR3 reads CASSSLAGYSYEQYF. The CDR3 region has the DNA TGTGCCAGCAGTTCCTTAGCGGGATATTCCTACGAGCAGTACTTC.

The chain couples TRBV28 to TRBJ2-7; D might be TRBD2 (5 bases). The length of the CDR3 is 13 residues. Per germline, CDR1 MDHEN and CDR2 SYDVKM. V was pared by 6 bases and J by 3 bases, with 12 bases between. CDR3 sequence: CASRKRGFYEQYF. The DNA for the CDR3 is TGTGCCAGCAGAAAACGGGGATTCTACGAGCAGTACTTC.

This clone was seen just once. V is TRBV28 and J is TRBJ1-3; D is perhaps TRBD1 (5 bases). Trimming pared 3 bases from V and 11 bases from J, leaving 17 bases between. The CDR3 runs 14 residues. CDR1 and CDR2 (germline): MDHEN, SYDVKM. The CDR3 spells CASSFWVGGTAIYF. In nucleotides, the CDR3 is TGTGCCAGCAGTTTTTGGGTCGGGGGGACCGCCATATATTTT. Full variable domain (remainder filled in from reference TRBV28 and TRBJ1-3): DVKVTQSSRYLVKRTGEKVFLECVQDMDHENMFWYRQDPGLGLRLIYFSYDVKMKEKGDIPEGYSVSREKKERFSLILESASTNQTSMYLCASSFWVGGTAIYFGEGSWLTVV.

V and J are TRBV18 and TRBJ1-5, with 9 bases identical to TRBD1. Unmatched junction bases numbered 2, after V lost 0 bases and J lost 5 bases. The CDR3 covers 15 residues. In germline, CDR1 is KGHSH, CDR2 LQKENI. This CDR3 is CASSPPRQGDQPQHF. As DNA, the CDR3 is TGTGCCAGCTCACCACCCCGACAGGGGGATCAGCCCCAGCATTTT.

The gene calls are TRBV30 and TRBJ2-7; 7 bases match TRBD1. The V gene end was trimmed by 0 bases and the J gene end by 3 bases; junction bases not matched to a gene: 2. The CDR3 extends over 13 amino acids. Germline V gives CDR1 GTSNPN, CDR2 SVGIG (reference sequence). The CDR3: CAWSVGTVYEQYF. Written as DNA, the CDR3 is TGTGCCTGGAGTGTAGGGACAGTCTACGAGCAGTACTTC.

V gene TRBV27 combines with J gene TRBJ2-7, with D possibly being TRBD1 (6 bases). V was cut by 6 bases and J by 0 bases, with 12 bases left in between. Germline values: CDR1 MNHEY, CDR2 SMNVEV (reference sequence). The length of the CDR3 is 14 residues. Here the CDR3 reads CASRWTESSYEQYF. The CDR3 coding sequence is TGTGCCAGCAGATGGACAGAGTCCTCCTACGAGCAGTACTTC.

This clone was detected only once. The chain's CDR3 is CASSLVAPETQYF. Written as DNA, the CDR3 is TGTGCCAGCAGTTTAGTGGCTCCCGAGACCCAGTACTTC. This rearrangement joins TRBV28 to TRBJ2-5; D uncertain. Per germline, CDR1 MDHEN and CDR2 SYDVKM. Trimming removed 2 bases at V and 5 bases at J, with 9 bases between. This CDR3 has 13 residues.

The chain uses TRBV7-9 and TRBJ1-1; a possible D gene is TRBD1 (6 bases). Germline V gene lookup returns CDR1 SEHNR and CDR2 FQNEAQ (reference sequence). The germline V and J ends were trimmed by 2 bases and 5 bases, with 15 bases remaining between them. This CDR3 spans 15 amino acids. The CDR3 reads CASSLLLAGATEAFF. The CDR3 DNA is TGTGCCAGCAGCTTACTCCTGGCAGGGGCGACTGAAGCTTTCTTT. The variable domain in full, with the rest retrieved from reference TRBV7-9 and TRBJ1-1, is DTGVSQNPRHKITKRGQNVTFRCDPISEHNRLYWYRQTLGQGPEFLTYFQNEAQLEKSRLLSDRFSAERPKGSFSTLEIQRTEQGDSAMYLCASSLLLAGATEAFFGQGTRLTVV.

The chain uses TRBV3-1 (or the pseudogene TRBV3-2) and TRBJ1-1, with D perhaps matching TRBD1 (5 bases). Germline CDR1 and CDR2: LGHDT and YNNKEL (reference sequence). The CDR3 is made up of 11 amino acids. V lost 4 bases and J lost 10, with 10 bases in between. CDR3 in amino acids: CASSPGIGAFF. CDR3 bases: TGTGCCAGCAGCCCAGGGATTGGAGCTTTCTTT.